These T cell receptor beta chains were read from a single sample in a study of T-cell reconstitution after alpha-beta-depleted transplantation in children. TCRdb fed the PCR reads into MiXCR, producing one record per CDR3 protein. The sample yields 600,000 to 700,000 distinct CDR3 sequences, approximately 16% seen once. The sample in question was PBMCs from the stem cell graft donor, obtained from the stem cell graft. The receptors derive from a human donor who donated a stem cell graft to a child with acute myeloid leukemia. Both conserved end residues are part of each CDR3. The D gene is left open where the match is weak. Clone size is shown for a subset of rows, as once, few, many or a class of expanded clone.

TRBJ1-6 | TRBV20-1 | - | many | TGCAGTGCTAGAGTCGGGCAGGGACGTCGAAATTCACCCCTCCACTTT | CSARVGQGRRNSPLHF
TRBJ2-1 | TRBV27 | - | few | TGTGCCAGCAGTATAACTAGCTTCCCGTGGAATGAGCAGTTCTTC | CASSITSFPWNEQFF
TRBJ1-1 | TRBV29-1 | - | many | TGCAGCGTTGACCGACCGCTGACCACTGAAGCTTTCTTT | CSVDRPLTTEAFF
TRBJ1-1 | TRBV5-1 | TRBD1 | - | TGCGCCAGCAGCGGGGGGACAGGGATGACTGAAGCTTTCTTT | CASSGGTGMTEAFF
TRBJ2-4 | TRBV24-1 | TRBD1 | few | TGTGCCACCAGTGATTTAGGGACAGGGAACATTCAGTACTTC | CATSDLGTGNIQYF
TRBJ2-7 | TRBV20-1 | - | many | TGCAGTGCTAGAGGGGCAGGGTTCTACGAGCAGTACTTC | CSARGAGFYEQYF
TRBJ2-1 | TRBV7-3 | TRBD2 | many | TGTGCCAGCAGCCCCGGGAGACTAGCGGGGGGCCATCCATACAATTACAATGAGCAGTTCTTC | CASSPGRLAGGHPYNYNEQFF
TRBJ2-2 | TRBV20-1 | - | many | TGCAGTGTGGAGGGGGGGATCGCGAACACCGGGGAGCTGTTTTTT | CSVEGGIANTGELFF
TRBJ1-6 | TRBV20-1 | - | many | TGCAGTGCTAGAGAGGACCCAAATTCACCCCTCCACTTT | CSAREDPNSPLHF
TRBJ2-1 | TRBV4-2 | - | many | TGTGCCAGCAGCCAAGGCAGGGATGAGCAGTTCTTC | CASSQGRDEQFF
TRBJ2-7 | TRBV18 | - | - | TGTGCCAGCTCACCAGGGAGGGGGCGGTACGAGCAGTACTTC | CASSPGRGRYEQYF
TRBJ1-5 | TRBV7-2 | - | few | TGTGCCAGCAGCTTAGTTTCTGGGTCACAGCCCCAGCATTTT | CASSLVSGSQPQHF
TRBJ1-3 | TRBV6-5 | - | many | TGTGCCAGCAGTTATGGCGACTCTGGAAACACCATATATTTT | CASSYGDSGNTIYF
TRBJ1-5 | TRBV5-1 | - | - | TGCGCCAGCAGCTTGGCCTCCGGAAATCAGCCCCAGCATTTT | CASSLASGNQPQHF
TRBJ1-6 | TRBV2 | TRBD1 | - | TGTGCCAGCAGTCAACGACAGGGGGACGCCTATTCACCCCTCCACTTT | CASSQRQGDAYSPLHF
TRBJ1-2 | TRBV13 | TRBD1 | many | TGTGCCAGCAGCTTCAATGACCTTGGGCAGGGGGCGTTATATGGCTACACCTTC | CASSFNDLGQGALYGYTF